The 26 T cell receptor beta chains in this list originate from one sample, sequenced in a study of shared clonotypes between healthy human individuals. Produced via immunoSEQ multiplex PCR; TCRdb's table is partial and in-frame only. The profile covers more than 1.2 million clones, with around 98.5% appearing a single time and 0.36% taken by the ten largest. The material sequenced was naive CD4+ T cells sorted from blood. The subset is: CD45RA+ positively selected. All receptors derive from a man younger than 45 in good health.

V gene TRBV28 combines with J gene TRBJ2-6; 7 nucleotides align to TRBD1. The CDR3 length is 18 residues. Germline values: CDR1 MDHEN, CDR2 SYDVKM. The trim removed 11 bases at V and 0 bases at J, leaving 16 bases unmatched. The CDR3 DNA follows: TGTGCCTCCGCGAGACAGGGCCTCCTACGCTCTGGGGCCAACGTCCTGACTTTC. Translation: CASARQGLLRSGANVLTF.

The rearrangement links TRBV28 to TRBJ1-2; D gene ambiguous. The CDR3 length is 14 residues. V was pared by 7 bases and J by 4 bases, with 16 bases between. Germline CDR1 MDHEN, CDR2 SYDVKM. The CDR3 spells CASMPGAASYGYTF. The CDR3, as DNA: TGTGCCAGCATGCCAGGAGCGGCTAGCTATGGCTACACCTTC.

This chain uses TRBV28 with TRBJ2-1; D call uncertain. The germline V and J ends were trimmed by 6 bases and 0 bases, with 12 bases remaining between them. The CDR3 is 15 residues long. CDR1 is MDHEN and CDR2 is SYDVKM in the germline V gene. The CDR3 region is CASSPTAPSYNEQFF. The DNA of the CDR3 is TGTGCCAGCAGCCCAACCGCCCCCTCCTACAATGAGCAGTTCTTC.

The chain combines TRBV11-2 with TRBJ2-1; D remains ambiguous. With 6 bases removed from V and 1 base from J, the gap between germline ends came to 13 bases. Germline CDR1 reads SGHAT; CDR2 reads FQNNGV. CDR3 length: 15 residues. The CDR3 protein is CASRPIRRSYNEQFF. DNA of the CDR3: TGTGCCAGCAGACCCATCCGGCGGTCCTACAATGAGCAGTTCTTC.

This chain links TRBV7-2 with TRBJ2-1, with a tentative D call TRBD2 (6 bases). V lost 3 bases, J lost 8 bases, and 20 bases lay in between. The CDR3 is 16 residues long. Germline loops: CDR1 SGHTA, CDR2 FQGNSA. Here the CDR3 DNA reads TGTGCCAGCAGCTTGCCGGGAGTCCCCGTCATGCATGAGCAGTTCTTC. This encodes CASSLPGVPVMHEQFF.

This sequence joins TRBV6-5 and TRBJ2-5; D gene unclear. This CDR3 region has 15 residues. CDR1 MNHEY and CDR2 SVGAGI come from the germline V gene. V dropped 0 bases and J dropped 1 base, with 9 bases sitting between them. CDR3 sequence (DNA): TGTGCCAGCAGTTACTCTGCACTGGTCCAAGAGACCCAGTACTTC. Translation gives CASSYSALVQETQYF.

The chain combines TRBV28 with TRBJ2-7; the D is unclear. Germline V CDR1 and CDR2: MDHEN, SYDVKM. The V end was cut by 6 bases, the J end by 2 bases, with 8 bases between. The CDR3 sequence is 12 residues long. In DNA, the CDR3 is TGTGCCAGCAGCGAAACTCCCTACGAGCAGTACTTC. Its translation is CASSETPYEQYF.

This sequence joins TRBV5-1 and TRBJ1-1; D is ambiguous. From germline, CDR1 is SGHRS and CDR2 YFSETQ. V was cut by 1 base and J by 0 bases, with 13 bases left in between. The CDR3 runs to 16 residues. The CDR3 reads CASSLSGRTMNTEAFF. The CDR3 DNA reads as TGCGCCAGCAGCTTGAGTGGCCGAACCATGAACACTGAAGCTTTCTTT.

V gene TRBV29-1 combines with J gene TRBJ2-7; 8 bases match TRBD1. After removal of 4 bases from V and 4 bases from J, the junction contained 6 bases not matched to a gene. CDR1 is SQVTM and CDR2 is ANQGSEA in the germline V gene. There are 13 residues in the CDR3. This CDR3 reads CSVGRTGIYEQYF. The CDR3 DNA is TGCAGCGTTGGGAGGACAGGGATTTACGAGCAGTACTTC.

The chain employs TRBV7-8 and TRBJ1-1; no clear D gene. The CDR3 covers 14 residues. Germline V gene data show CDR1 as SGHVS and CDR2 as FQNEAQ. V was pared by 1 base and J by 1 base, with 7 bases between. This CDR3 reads CASSLGAWNTEAFF. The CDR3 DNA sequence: TGTGCCAGCAGCTTAGGAGCGTGGAACACTGAAGCTTTCTTT.

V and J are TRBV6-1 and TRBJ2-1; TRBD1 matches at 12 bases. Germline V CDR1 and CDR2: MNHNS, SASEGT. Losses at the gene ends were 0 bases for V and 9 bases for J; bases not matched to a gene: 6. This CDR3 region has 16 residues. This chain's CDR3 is CASSEAGTGGMGEQFF. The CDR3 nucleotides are TGTGCCAGCAGTGAAGCCGGGACAGGGGGCATGGGTGAGCAGTTCTTC.

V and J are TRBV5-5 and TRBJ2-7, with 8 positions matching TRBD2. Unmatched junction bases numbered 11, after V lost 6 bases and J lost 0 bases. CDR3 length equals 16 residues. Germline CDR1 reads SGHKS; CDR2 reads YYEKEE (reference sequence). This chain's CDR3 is CASKRRGGGDSYEQYF. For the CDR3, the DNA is TGTGCCAGCAAACGTCGGGGGGGAGGCGACTCCTACGAGCAGTACTTC.

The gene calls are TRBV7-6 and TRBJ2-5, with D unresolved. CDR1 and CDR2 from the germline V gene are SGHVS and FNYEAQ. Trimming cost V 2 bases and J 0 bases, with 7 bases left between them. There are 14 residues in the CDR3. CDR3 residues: CASSLFQYQETQYF. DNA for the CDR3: TGTGCCAGCAGCTTATTCCAGTACCAAGAGACCCAGTACTTC.

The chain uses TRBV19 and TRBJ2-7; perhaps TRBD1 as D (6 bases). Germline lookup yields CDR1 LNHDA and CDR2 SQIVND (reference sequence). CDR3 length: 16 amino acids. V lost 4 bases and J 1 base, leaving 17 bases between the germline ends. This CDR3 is CASSTGTRTLSYEQYF. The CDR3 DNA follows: TGTGCCAGTAGTACCGGGACAAGGACTCTGTCCTACGAGCAGTACTTC.

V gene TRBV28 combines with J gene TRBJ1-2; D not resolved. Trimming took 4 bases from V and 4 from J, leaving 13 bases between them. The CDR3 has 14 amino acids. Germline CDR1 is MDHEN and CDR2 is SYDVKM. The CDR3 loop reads CASSYVERSYGYTF. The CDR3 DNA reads TGTGCCAGCAGTTATGTTGAACGGAGCTATGGCTACACCTTC.

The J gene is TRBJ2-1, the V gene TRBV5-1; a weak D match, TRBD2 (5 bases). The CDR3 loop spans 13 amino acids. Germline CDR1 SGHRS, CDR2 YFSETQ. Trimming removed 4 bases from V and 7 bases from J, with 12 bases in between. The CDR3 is CASSATPGNEQFF. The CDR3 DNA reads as TGCGCCAGCAGCGCGACCCCGGGAAATGAGCAGTTCTTC. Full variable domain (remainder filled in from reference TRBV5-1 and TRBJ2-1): KAGVTQTPRYLIKTRGQQVTLSCSPISGHRSVSWYQQTPGQGLQFLFEYFSETQRNKGNFPGRFSGRQFSNSRSEMNVSTLELGDSALYLCASSATPGNEQFFGPGTRLTVL.

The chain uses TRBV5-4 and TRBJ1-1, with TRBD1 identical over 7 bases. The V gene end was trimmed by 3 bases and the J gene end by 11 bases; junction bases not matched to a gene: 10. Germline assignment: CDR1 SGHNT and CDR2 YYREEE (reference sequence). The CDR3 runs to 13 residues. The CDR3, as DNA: TGTGCCAGCAGCTCCCCCCAGGGGGGATCGGCTTTCTTT. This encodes CASSSPQGGSAFF.

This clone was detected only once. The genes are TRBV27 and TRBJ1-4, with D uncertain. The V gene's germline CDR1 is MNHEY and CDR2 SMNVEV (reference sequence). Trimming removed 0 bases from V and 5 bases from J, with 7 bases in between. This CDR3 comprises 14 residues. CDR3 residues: CASSLSLANEKLFF. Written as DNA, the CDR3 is TGTGCCAGCAGTTTATCGTTGGCGAATGAAAAACTGTTTTTT.

DNA of the CDR3: TGTGCCAGCAGAGCACACAGGGAAGCCGGGGAGCTGTTTTTT. This encodes CASRAHREAGELFF. The V gene is TRBV6-6, the J gene TRBJ2-2; a weak D match, TRBD1 (6 bases). CDR1 MNHNY and CDR2 SVGAGI come from the germline V gene (reference sequence). V lost 6 bases, J lost 6 bases, and 14 bases lay in between. The CDR3 is 14 residues long.

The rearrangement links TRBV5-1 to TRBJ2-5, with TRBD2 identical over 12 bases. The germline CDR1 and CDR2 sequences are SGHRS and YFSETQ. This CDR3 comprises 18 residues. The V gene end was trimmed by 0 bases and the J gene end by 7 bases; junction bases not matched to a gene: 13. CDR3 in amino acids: CASSLGSLAGGPVGTQYF. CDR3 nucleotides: TGCGCCAGCAGCTTGGGGAGCCTAGCGGGAGGGCCGGTCGGGACCCAGTACTTC.

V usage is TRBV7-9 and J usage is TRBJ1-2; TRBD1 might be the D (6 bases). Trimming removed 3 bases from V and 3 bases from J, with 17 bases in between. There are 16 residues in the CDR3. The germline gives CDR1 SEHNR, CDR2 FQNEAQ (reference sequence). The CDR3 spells CASSLGRTEKDYGYTF. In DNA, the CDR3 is TGTGCCAGCAGCTTGGGTAGGACAGAAAAGGACTATGGCTACACCTTC.

This CDR3 is CASSDQGGEQYF. The CDR3 coding sequence is TGTGCCAGCAGTGATCAGGGTGGCGAGCAGTACTTC. The V gene is TRBV27, the J gene TRBJ2-7, with D possibly being TRBD1 (5 bases). Trimming left V 5 bases short and J 6 bases short, with 11 bases between. The CDR3 contains 12 residues. Germline V gives CDR1 MNHEY, CDR2 SMNVEV (reference sequence).

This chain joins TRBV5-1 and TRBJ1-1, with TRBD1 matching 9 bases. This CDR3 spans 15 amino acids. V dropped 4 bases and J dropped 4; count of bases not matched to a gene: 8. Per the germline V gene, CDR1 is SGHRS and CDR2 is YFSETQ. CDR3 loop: CASSGDRERSTEAFF. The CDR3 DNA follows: TGCGCCAGCAGCGGGGACAGGGAAAGGAGCACTGAAGCTTTCTTT.

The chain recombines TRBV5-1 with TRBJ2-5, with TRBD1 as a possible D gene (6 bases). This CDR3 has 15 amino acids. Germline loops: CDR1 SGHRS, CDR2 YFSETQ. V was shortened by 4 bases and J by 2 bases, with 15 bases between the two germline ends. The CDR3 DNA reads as TGCGCCAGCAGCCCCTTGACAGGCTCTCAAGAGACCCAGTACTTC. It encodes CASSPLTGSQETQYF.

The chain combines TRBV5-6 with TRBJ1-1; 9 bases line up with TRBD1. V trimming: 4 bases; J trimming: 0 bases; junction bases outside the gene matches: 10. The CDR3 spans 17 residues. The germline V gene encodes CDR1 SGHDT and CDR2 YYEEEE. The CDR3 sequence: CASSKQRQGVMNTEAFF. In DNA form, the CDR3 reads TGTGCCAGCAGCAAGCAGCGACAGGGGGTTATGAACACTGAAGCTTTCTTT.

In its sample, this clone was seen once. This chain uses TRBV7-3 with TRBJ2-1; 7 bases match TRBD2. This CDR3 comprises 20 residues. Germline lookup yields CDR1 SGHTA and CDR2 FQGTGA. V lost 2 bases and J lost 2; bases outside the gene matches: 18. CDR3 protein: CASSLQQPPSLSGPYNEQFF. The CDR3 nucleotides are TGTGCCAGCAGCTTACAACAACCCCCCTCTCTTAGCGGGCCCTACAATGAGCAGTTCTTC.